These T cell receptor beta chains were read from a single sample in a study of blood T cell repertoires in COVID-19. This table comes from immunoSEQ multiplex PCR, and its TCRdb copy is limited to in-frame clones, with some not included. This sample has 260,000 or so clones, with approximately 80% found just once. Input material: peripheral blood. All receptors derive from a human donor in a cohort sampled during active COVID-19. CDR3s include the opening cysteine and the closing phenylalanine or tryptophan. The order of the fields is clone size, J gene, D gene, V gene, CDR3 DNA, CDR3 protein. A D gene is named only where the DNA matches it firmly. Not every row has a clone size; where given, it reads once, few, many or a size class.

abundance: once
j_gene: TRBJ1-2
d_gene: TRBD1
v_gene: TRBV9
CDR3nt: TGTGCCAGCAGCGCGCCCCGGGACAGGGGCGGCTATGGCTACACCTTC
CDR3aa: CASSAPRDRGGYGYTF

abundance: .
j_gene: TRBJ2-5
d_gene: .
v_gene: TRBV20-1
CDR3nt: TGCAGTGCTAGTATCACGGACAGCCATAGGGAGACCCAGTACTTC
CDR3aa: CSASITDSHRETQYF

abundance: .
j_gene: TRBJ2-7
d_gene: TRBD2
v_gene: TRBV5-1
CDR3nt: TGCGCCAGCAGCATACGGGGGGGTTACCTCTACGAGCAGTACTTC
CDR3aa: CASSIRGGYLYEQYF

abundance: .
j_gene: TRBJ1-1
d_gene: .
v_gene: TRBV20-1
CDR3nt: TGCGTCGCGGCAGGGCGGACTGAAGCTTTCTTT
CDR3aa: CVAAGRTEAFF

abundance: .
j_gene: TRBJ2-3
d_gene: TRBD2
v_gene: TRBV5-1
CDR3nt: TGCGCCAGCAGCTTGGCTTCTAGCGGGAGGGCCATTGATACAGATACGCAGTATTTT
CDR3aa: CASSLASSGRAIDTDTQYF

abundance: once
j_gene: TRBJ2-3
d_gene: .
v_gene: TRBV11-2
CDR3nt: TGTGCCAGCAGCTTAGGGCTGGGCTTTGGAAGCACAGATACGCAGTATTTT
CDR3aa: CASSLGLGFGSTDTQYF

abundance: .
j_gene: TRBJ1-6
d_gene: TRBD1
v_gene: TRBV2
CDR3nt: TGTGCCAGCAGGGAGGGGACAGATAATTCACCCCTCCACTTT
CDR3aa: CASREGTDNSPLHF

abundance: .
j_gene: TRBJ1-2
d_gene: TRBD1
v_gene: TRBV29-1
CDR3nt: TGCAGCGCCACCACCGACAGGGACTATGGCTACACCTTC
CDR3aa: CSATTDRDYGYTF

abundance: .
j_gene: TRBJ1-2
d_gene: .
v_gene: TRBV11-2
CDR3nt: TGTGCCAGCAGCTTAGGCGGTAACTATGGCTACACCTTC
CDR3aa: CASSLGGNYGYTF

abundance: few
j_gene: TRBJ2-5
d_gene: TRBD2
v_gene: TRBV3-1/TRBV3-2
CDR3nt: TGTGCCAGCAGCCAAGACTTGTCTAGCGGGAGTATAGAGACCCAGTACTTC
CDR3aa: CASSQDLSSGSIETQYF

abundance: many
j_gene: TRBJ2-4
d_gene: .
v_gene: TRBV2
CDR3nt: TGTGCCAGCAGCCCTAGGTTAGCCAAAAACATTCAGTACTTC
CDR3aa: CASSPRLAKNIQYF

abundance: .
j_gene: TRBJ1-2
d_gene: .
v_gene: TRBV27
CDR3nt: TGTGCCAGCAGCCTCCGGGACAAGGATGGCTACACCTTC
CDR3aa: CASSLRDKDGYTF

abundance: .
j_gene: TRBJ2-1
d_gene: TRBD2
v_gene: TRBV9
CDR3nt: TGTGCCAGCAGCTTCCAGACTAGCGGGAGGGCCGATCCTTTAAACAATGAGCAGTTCTTC
CDR3aa: CASSFQTSGRADPLNNEQFF

abundance: .
j_gene: TRBJ2-5
d_gene: TRBD1
v_gene: TRBV6-5
CDR3nt: TGTGCCAGCAACAGGGGAGAAGAGACCCAGTACTTC
CDR3aa: CASNRGEETQYF

abundance: .
j_gene: TRBJ1-5
d_gene: .
v_gene: TRBV18
CDR3nt: TGTGCCAGCTCACCAAGGGAGGGGAGAAATCAGCCCCAGCATTTT
CDR3aa: CASSPREGRNQPQHF

abundance: .
j_gene: TRBJ2-4
d_gene: .
v_gene: TRBV29-1
CDR3nt: TGCAGCGTTGAAGATACAGCAGGGTTTAACAAAAACATTCAGTACTTC
CDR3aa: CSVEDTAGFNKNIQYF

abundance: .
j_gene: TRBJ1-3
d_gene: .
v_gene: TRBV12-3/TRBV12-4
CDR3nt: TGTGCCAGCGTCAGGTACTCTGGAAACACCATATATTTT
CDR3aa: CASVRYSGNTIYF

abundance: few
j_gene: TRBJ1-3
d_gene: .
v_gene: TRBV6-5
CDR3nt: TGTGCCAGCAGTTACTTACAGGGCTCTGGAAACACCATATATTTT
CDR3aa: CASSYLQGSGNTIYF

abundance: .
j_gene: TRBJ2-3
d_gene: TRBD2
v_gene: TRBV5-1
CDR3nt: TGCGCCAGCACCACGAGCAGGACTAGTAATACGCAGTATTTT
CDR3aa: CASTTSRTSNTQYF

abundance: .
j_gene: TRBJ1-5
d_gene: .
v_gene: TRBV7-6
CDR3nt: TGTGCCAGCAGCCCCGCGGGCAATCAGCCCCAGCATTTT
CDR3aa: CASSPAGNQPQHF

abundance: .
j_gene: TRBJ2-1
d_gene: TRBD2
v_gene: TRBV29-1
CDR3nt: TGCAGCGGAAGACTAGCGGGAGGTCGAAATGAGCAGTTCTTC
CDR3aa: CSGRLAGGRNEQFF

abundance: .
j_gene: TRBJ2-2
d_gene: .
v_gene: TRBV21-1
CDR3nt: TGTGCCAGCAGCCATTCTTTGTTGGGGACAGGGGAAACGAACACCGGGGAGCTGTTTTTT
CDR3aa: CASSHSLLGTGETNTGELFF

abundance: .
j_gene: TRBJ1-1
d_gene: .
v_gene: TRBV18
CDR3nt: TGTGCCAGCTCACCTAGGAGCGGGAACACTGAAGCTTTCTTT
CDR3aa: CASSPRSGNTEAFF

abundance: .
j_gene: TRBJ1-1
d_gene: TRBD1
v_gene: TRBV15
CDR3nt: TGTGCCACCAGCAGAGAGACAGGGGTTAAGACTGAAGCTTTCTTT
CDR3aa: CATSRETGVKTEAFF

abundance: .
j_gene: TRBJ1-2
d_gene: .
v_gene: TRBV10-1
CDR3nt: TGCGCCAGCAGCGACGCGACAGAGGTTCACGGCTACACCTTC
CDR3aa: CASSDATEVHGYTF

abundance: .
j_gene: TRBJ2-6
d_gene: .
v_gene: TRBV27
CDR3nt: TGTGCCAGCAGTTTATGGGCCCGGCCTGGGGCCAACGTCCTGACTTTC
CDR3aa: CASSLWARPGANVLTF

abundance: .
j_gene: TRBJ2-7
d_gene: TRBD2
v_gene: TRBV6-1
CDR3nt: TGTGCCAGCAGTGACATGCATTTAGAAGCGGGAGTACCGGGGGAGCAGTACTTC
CDR3aa: CASSDMHLEAGVPGEQYF

abundance: once
j_gene: TRBJ1-2
d_gene: .
v_gene: TRBV5-1
CDR3nt: TGCGCCAGCAGGGAATGGACAGAGCCGTTCCCCTCTAACTATGGCTACACCTTC
CDR3aa: CASREWTEPFPSNYGYTF

abundance: .
j_gene: TRBJ2-1
d_gene: .
v_gene: TRBV4-3
CDR3nt: TGCGCCAGCAGCCAAGGTCAGATTAATGAGCAGTTCTTC
CDR3aa: CASSQGQINEQFF

abundance: few
j_gene: TRBJ1-6
d_gene: TRBD1
v_gene: TRBV6-5
CDR3nt: TGTGCCAGCAGTTACTCGCGGACAGGCCGTGTTTCACCCCTCCACTTT
CDR3aa: CASSYSRTGRVSPLHF

abundance: .
j_gene: TRBJ2-7
d_gene: .
v_gene: TRBV3-1/TRBV3-2
CDR3nt: TGTGCCAGCAGAGGAGCCTACGAGCAGTACTTC
CDR3aa: CASRGAYEQYF

abundance: .
j_gene: TRBJ1-4
d_gene: TRBD1
v_gene: TRBV7-9
CDR3nt: TGTGCCAGCAGCACCTACAGGGGGAGTGATGAAAAACTGTTTTTT
CDR3aa: CASSTYRGSDEKLFF

abundance: .
j_gene: TRBJ1-1
d_gene: TRBD1
v_gene: TRBV4-3
CDR3nt: TGCGCCAGCAGCCGGGAAAAGGGGACAGTGAACACTGAAGCTTTCTTT
CDR3aa: CASSREKGTVNTEAFF

abundance: once
j_gene: TRBJ1-1
d_gene: TRBD1
v_gene: TRBV25-1
CDR3nt: TGTGCCAGCCGGACAGGGTACACTGAAGCTTTCTTT
CDR3aa: CASRTGYTEAFF

abundance: once
j_gene: TRBJ1-4
d_gene: TRBD1
v_gene: TRBV7-9
CDR3nt: TGTGCCAGCAGCTTAGGAGGGACAGGGTATGAAAAACTGTTTTTT
CDR3aa: CASSLGGTGYEKLFF

abundance: .
j_gene: TRBJ2-7
d_gene: TRBD2
v_gene: TRBV4-2
CDR3nt: TGTGCCAGCAGCCAAGTCGGGGGGACTAGCTCCTACGAGCAGTACTTC
CDR3aa: CASSQVGGTSSYEQYF

abundance: .
j_gene: TRBJ1-4
d_gene: TRBD1
v_gene: TRBV9
CDR3nt: TGTGCCAGCAGCCCCCGACTTTGGGGGACAGACAATGAAAAACTGTTTTTT
CDR3aa: CASSPRLWGTDNEKLFF

abundance: .
j_gene: TRBJ1-6
d_gene: .
v_gene: TRBV28
CDR3nt: TGTGCCAGTCTCGGGAGGGTCCTCCACTTT
CDR3aa: CASLGRVLHF

abundance: .
j_gene: TRBJ1-5
d_gene: .
v_gene: TRBV6-5
CDR3nt: TGTGCCAGCAGTTTGTCCAGGGTTATTAGCAATCAGCCCCAGCATTTT
CDR3aa: CASSLSRVISNQPQHF

abundance: .
j_gene: TRBJ1-5
d_gene: .
v_gene: TRBV11-2
CDR3nt: TGTGCCAGCAGCTTAGGGCCGTCGGAGGGACAGCCCCAGCATTTT
CDR3aa: CASSLGPSEGQPQHF

abundance: .
j_gene: TRBJ1-2
d_gene: TRBD1
v_gene: TRBV28
CDR3nt: TGTGCCAGCAGGGGGGGACAGGGACTTTATGGCTACACCTTC
CDR3aa: CASRGGQGLYGYTF

abundance: .
j_gene: TRBJ2-1
d_gene: TRBD2
v_gene: TRBV6-4
CDR3nt: TGTGCCAGCAGTAGCGACGGGGGGTCGGAGAATGAGCAGTTCTTC
CDR3aa: CASSSDGGSENEQFF

abundance: .
j_gene: TRBJ2-7
d_gene: TRBD1
v_gene: TRBV5-1
CDR3nt: TGCGCCAGCAGCTTAATTGGACAGGGAACCTACGAGCAGTACTTC
CDR3aa: CASSLIGQGTYEQYF

abundance: .
j_gene: TRBJ2-4
d_gene: .
v_gene: TRBV28
CDR3nt: TGTGCCAGCCTGGGCCCCAAAAACATTCAGTACTTC
CDR3aa: CASLGPKNIQYF

abundance: .
j_gene: TRBJ2-3
d_gene: .
v_gene: TRBV27
CDR3nt: TGTGCCAGCAGTTTCGTGGATACGCAGTATTTT
CDR3aa: CASSFVDTQYF

abundance: .
j_gene: TRBJ2-7
d_gene: .
v_gene: TRBV9
CDR3nt: TGTGCCAGCAGCGAATCGAGGGGGGGAAGTTCCCACTCCGAGCAGTACTTC
CDR3aa: CASSESRGGSSHSEQYF

abundance: .
j_gene: TRBJ1-1
d_gene: .
v_gene: TRBV12-3/TRBV12-4
CDR3nt: TGTGCCAGCAGTTTCCAGGGGTATGAAGCTTTCTTT
CDR3aa: CASSFQGYEAFF

abundance: .
j_gene: TRBJ1-1
d_gene: TRBD1
v_gene: TRBV29-1
CDR3nt: TGCAGCGTTAACTGGGGACAGTTGAACACTGAAGCTTTCTTT
CDR3aa: CSVNWGQLNTEAFF

abundance: .
j_gene: TRBJ1-4
d_gene: TRBD1
v_gene: TRBV10-3
CDR3nt: TGTGCCATCAGTGACGGGACAGGGACTAATGAAAAACTGTTTTTT
CDR3aa: CAISDGTGTNEKLFF

abundance: .
j_gene: TRBJ2-3
d_gene: TRBD2
v_gene: TRBV4-2
CDR3nt: TGTGCCAGCAGCCAAGTTAGCGGGGGGGCGGAGACGCAGTATTTT
CDR3aa: CASSQVSGGAETQYF

abundance: .
j_gene: TRBJ1-2
d_gene: .
v_gene: TRBV13
CDR3nt: TGTGCCAGCAGCCTTTCGACAAGCAACTATGGCTACACCTTC
CDR3aa: CASSLSTSNYGYTF

abundance: .
j_gene: TRBJ2-1
d_gene: .
v_gene: TRBV12-3/TRBV12-4
CDR3nt: TGTGCTGTCGGAGCCCGCCCGGCCAATGAGCAGTTCTTC
CDR3aa: CAVGARPANEQFF

abundance: .
j_gene: TRBJ2-6
d_gene: TRBD1
v_gene: TRBV4-2
CDR3nt: TGTGCCAGCAGCCATGGGACAGCCTCTGGGGCCAACGTCCTGACTTTC
CDR3aa: CASSHGTASGANVLTF